Below, 18 T cell receptor beta chains from the same sample are listed, as sequenced in a study of blood T cell repertoires in COVID-19. The protocol was immunoSEQ multiplex PCR, while the TCRdb copy is restricted to in-frame clones and leaves out a portion. The repertoire includes 250,000 to 300,000 clones, 82% of them detected once, and around 5% sits in the top ten. The sample taken for sequencing was PBMCs or T cells enriched from blood (not recorded which). The receptor source for this set is a man between 35 and 55 years old who had been exposed to COVID-19.

The chain links TRBV30 to TRBJ1-6, with D possibly being TRBD1 (6 bases). The V end was cut by 4 bases, the J end by 9 bases, with 13 bases between. The V gene's germline CDR1 is GTSNPN and CDR2 SVGIG (reference sequence). This CDR3 comprises 13 residues. The CDR3 nucleotides read TGTGCCTGGATTGTGCCAGGGGTTTCACCCCTCCACTTT. This codes for CAWIVPGVSPLHF. Based on the CDR3 plus reference TRBV30 and TRBJ1-6, the full variable domain is SQTIHQWPATLVQPVGSPLSLECTVEGTSNPNLYWYRQAAGRGLQLLFYSVGIGQISSEVPQNLSASRPQDRQFILSSKKLLLSDSGFYLCAWIVPGVSPLHFGNGTRLTVT.

The chain has TRBV29-1 and TRBJ2-7; D is perhaps TRBD2 (5 bases). CDR1 is SQVTM and CDR2 is ANQGSEA in the germline V gene. V lost 3 bases and J lost 0, with 12 bases in between. This CDR3 spans 14 amino acids. The chain's CDR3 is CSVDGLGSSYEQYF. Written as DNA, the CDR3 is TGCAGCGTTGACGGGTTAGGGAGCTCCTACGAGCAGTACTTC.

The chain joins TRBV11-3 to TRBJ2-3; no clear D. Germline-derived CDR1 and CDR2 are SGHNT and YENEEA. With 0 bases removed from V and 2 bases from J, the gap between germline ends came to 21 bases. The CDR3 extends over 19 amino acids. CDR3 region: CASSLDMAVSVLITDTQYF. The CDR3 nucleotides read TGTGCCAGCAGCTTAGATATGGCAGTGAGCGTCCTGATCACAGATACGCAGTATTTT.

The chain carries TRBV9 and TRBJ2-7; 8 nucleotides align to TRBD2. CDR1 and CDR2 from the germline V gene are SGDLS and YYNGEE. The CDR3 covers 16 residues. The trim removed 0 bases at V and 0 bases at J, leaving 5 bases unmatched. The CDR3 coding sequence is TGTGCCAGCAGCGTAGGCCATAGCGGGATCTCCTACGAGCAGTACTTC. Amino acid sequence: CASSVGHSGISYEQYF.

This clone was picked up one time. This chain uses TRBV7-9 with TRBJ2-7; tentatively, D is TRBD2 (6 bases). Trimming shortened V by 5 bases and J by 4 bases, and 9 bases separated the two germline ends. The CDR3 is 12 amino acids. From germline, CDR1 is SEHNR and CDR2 FQNEAQ (reference sequence). CDR3 sequence reads: CASSAGRYEQYF. CDR3 bases: TGTGCCAGCAGCGCTGGGAGGTACGAGCAGTACTTC.

The chain joins TRBV4-1 to TRBJ1-3, with unresolved D. Germline values: CDR1 MGHRA, CDR2 YSYEKL. V was shortened by 0 bases and J by 0 bases, with 6 bases between the two germline ends. The CDR3 is 15 residues long. The CDR3 bases are TGCGCCAGCAGCCAAGATCTTGTCTCTGGAAACACCATATATTTT. Encoded protein: CASSQDLVSGNTIYF.

V usage is TRBV5-1 and J usage is TRBJ2-3, with D possibly TRBD1 on 5 matching bases. The CDR3 extends over 14 amino acids. Looked up from germline, CDR1 is SGHRS and CDR2 is YFSETQ. Trimming removed 5 bases at V and 2 bases at J, with 12 bases between. CDR3 in amino acids: CASREWGDTDTQYF. The DNA for the CDR3 is TGCGCCAGCAGGGAGTGGGGCGACACAGATACGCAGTATTTT.

The rearrangement links TRBV25-1 to TRBJ1-5, with a tentative D call TRBD1 (5 bases). The CDR3 loop spans 15 amino acids. CDR1 is MGHDK and CDR2 is SYGVNS in the germline V gene. Trimming took 4 bases from V and 7 from J, leaving 17 bases between them. For the CDR3, the DNA is TGTGCCAGCAGTGCGAATTGGGGGGGTAGCCAGCCCCAGCATTTT. It codes for CASSANWGGSQPQHF.

The V call is TRBV7-9, the J call TRBJ1-6, with D perhaps matching TRBD1 (5 bases). This CDR3 has 16 residues. The V gene lost 3 bases and the J gene lost 7 bases, with 16 bases spanning the gap. Germline V lookup: CDR1 SEHNR, CDR2 FQNEAQ (reference sequence). The CDR3 protein is CASSLRGLGVNSPLHF. As DNA, the CDR3 is TGTGCCAGCAGCTTGCGAGGTTTAGGGGTCAATTCACCCCTCCACTTT.

This chain joins TRBV2 and TRBJ2-2; TRBD2 aligns across 7 bases. V lost 11 bases to trimming and J lost 2 bases; unmatched junction nucleotides: 8. The germline V gene encodes CDR1 SNHLY and CDR2 FYNNEI. This CDR3 is built from 14 residues. In nucleotides, the CDR3 is TGTGCCGGAGCGGGGCGGCGTAACACCGGGGAGCTGTTTTTT. Protein sequence: CAGAGRRNTGELFF.

The rearrangement joins TRBV7-9 to TRBJ2-1; D may be TRBD2 (6 bases). CDR1 and CDR2 (germline): SEHNR, FQNEAQ (reference sequence). The CDR3 sequence is 19 residues long. The V end lost 5 bases, the J end lost 7 bases, and 30 bases lay between the germline ends. The CDR3 sequence is CASSGTYGELAREVNEQFF. The CDR3 region has the DNA TGTGCCAGCAGCGGGACTTACGGGGAACTAGCCCGAGAGGTAAATGAGCAGTTCTTC.

The chain has TRBV28 and TRBJ1-6; TRBD1 agrees at 7 bases. Germline assignment: CDR1 MDHEN and CDR2 SYDVKM. The CDR3 sequence is 14 residues long. The V segment lost 6 bases and the J segment 9 bases; nucleotides outside the gene matches: 8. The CDR3 nucleotides read TGTGCCAGCAGGTCAGGGGGATCACGTTCACCCCTCCACTTT. Protein: CASRSGGSRSPLHF.

The J gene is TRBJ2-4, the V gene TRBV7-3, with D unresolved. The V gene's germline CDR1 is SGHTA and CDR2 FQGTGA. The CDR3 loop spans 14 amino acids. V was trimmed by 2 bases and J by 6 bases, leaving 11 bases between them. The CDR3, as DNA: TGTGCCAGCAGCTTACGGCCTAGAGGAAACATTCAGTACTTC. Translation gives CASSLRPRGNIQYF.

The V call is TRBV7-9, the J call TRBJ2-7; weak D call: TRBD2 (5 bases). The V gene's germline CDR1 is SEHNR and CDR2 FQNEAQ (reference sequence). V was cut by 7 bases and J by 3 bases, with 16 bases left in between. The CDR3 runs to 14 residues. For the CDR3, the DNA is TGTGCCAGCACTAAGGGAGCGCAGCACTACGAGCAGTACTTC. Translated, it gives CASTKGAQHYEQYF.

The chain has TRBV12-3 or TRBV12-4 and TRBJ2-1; tentatively, D is TRBD2 (6 bases). CDR3 length: 11 residues. Trimming left V 10 bases short and J 6 bases short, with 10 bases between. The CDR3 is CAIGSTNEQFF. CDR3 nucleotides: TGTGCCATCGGGAGCACCAATGAGCAGTTCTTC.

V gene TRBV11-1 combines with J gene TRBJ1-2; possible D gene TRBD1, 5 bases. The CDR3 runs to 14 residues. The germline V gene encodes CDR1 SGHAT and CDR2 FQDESV (reference sequence). Trimming cost V 4 bases and J 7 bases, with 16 bases left between them. The CDR3 loop is CASSSGGGDGGYTF. Written as DNA, the CDR3 is TGTGCCAGCAGCTCGGGTGGGGGGGACGGTGGCTACACCTTC.

This clone turned up a few times. V gene TRBV10-3 combines with J gene TRBJ1-1; 8 bases line up with TRBD1. The germline V gene has CDR1 ENHRY and CDR2 SYGVKD. The CDR3 has 14 amino acids. Trimming cost V 5 bases and J 1 base; bases outside gene matches: 3. CDR3 DNA sequence: TGTGCCATCAGTTTGGGACAGGCGAACACTGAAGCTTTCTTT. Amino acid sequence: CAISLGQANTEAFF.

The V and J genes are TRBV5-8 and TRBJ2-1, with TRBD2 identical over 10 bases. The junction had 8 bases not matched to a gene; V was cut back by 2 bases and J by 6 bases. The V gene's germline CDR1 is SGHTS and CDR2 YDEGEE. The CDR3 is made up of 16 amino acids. The CDR3 DNA reads TGTGCCAGCAGCTTATATAGCGGGAGGAACTTCAATGAGCAGTTCTTC. It translates to CASSLYSGRNFNEQFF. Complete variable domain (other parts from reference TRBV5-8 and TRBJ2-1): EAGVTQSPTHLIKTRGQQATLRCSPISGHTSVYWYQQALGLGLQFLLWYDEGEERNRGNFPPRFSGRQFPNYSSELNVNALELEDSALYLCASSLYSGRNFNEQFFGPGTRLTVL.